The entry below describes one TCR beta chain. Its antigen is unknown. This same CDR3 is encoded by further DNA sequences in the sample. Assay: immunoSEQ multiplex PCR; the TCRdb copy retains only in-frame clones and omits some. In the table there are some 2,100,000 clones, 85% to 95% of which are singletons. This specimen comes from a study of shared clonotypes between healthy human individuals. Whole-study results and caveats: Generation probability values for non-shared clonotypes were lower than those for clonotypes shared by all four donors. Blood alone was sampled, and tissue repertoires likely differ. Sorted-subset sequencing was shown by rarefaction to be incomplete despite large depth.

Terminally differentiated effector memory CD45RA+ cells were excluded from the naive CD8 cells, which were CD45RO-negative and positively selected for CCR7. This CDR3 comprises 14 residues. Germline V gene lookup returns CDR1 SGDLS and CDR2 YYNGEE. The germline V and J ends were trimmed by 2 bases and 2 bases, with 11 bases remaining between them. The sequence derives from a man younger than 35 in good health. Some clones in this sample may be carry-over from other donors' samples. This chain links TRBV9 with TRBJ2-7; perhaps TRBD2 as D (6 bases). Material for sequencing was naive CD8+ T cells from PBMCs. The CDR3: CASSVGGSPYEQYF. The CDR3 coding sequence is TGTGCCAGCAGCGTCGGAGGGTCCCCCTACGAGCAGTACTTC.